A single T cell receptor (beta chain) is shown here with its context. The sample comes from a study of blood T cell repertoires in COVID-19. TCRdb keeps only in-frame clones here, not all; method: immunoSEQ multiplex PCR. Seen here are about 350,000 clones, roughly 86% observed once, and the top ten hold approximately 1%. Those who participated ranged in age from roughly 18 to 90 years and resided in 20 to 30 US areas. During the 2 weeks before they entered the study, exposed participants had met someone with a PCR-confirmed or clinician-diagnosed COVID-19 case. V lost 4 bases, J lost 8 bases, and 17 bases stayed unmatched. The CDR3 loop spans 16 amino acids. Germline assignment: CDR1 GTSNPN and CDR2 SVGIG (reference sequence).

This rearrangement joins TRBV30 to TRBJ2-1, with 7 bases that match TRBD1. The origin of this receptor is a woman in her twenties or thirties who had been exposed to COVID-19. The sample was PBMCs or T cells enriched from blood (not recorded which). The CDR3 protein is CAWTLPVRGSRDEQFF. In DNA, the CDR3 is TGTGCCTGGACCCTACCGGTCAGGGGGAGCAGGGATGAGCAGTTCTTC.